The rows below give T cell receptor beta chains drawn from one sample of a study of lymphopenia after photon versus proton radiotherapy. The table came from immunoSEQ multiplex PCR; TCRdb's copy has only in-frame clones and leaves some out. This table holds tens of thousands of clones, over 70% found once. Source: peripheral blood, taken from a patient treated with photon-based radiotherapy. These receptors all stem from a man over 45 with gastric cancer. Each CDR3 is given with its conserved first and last residue. A D gene is named only where the DNA matches it firmly. Where a row states a size, it is once, few, many or the class of an expanded clone; other rows omit it.

size,J,V,D,CDR3,DNA
-,TRBJ2-3,TRBV5-1,-,CASSLVAQSTDTQYF,TGCGCCAGCAGCTTGGTGGCGCAGAGCACAGATACGCAGTATTTT
-,TRBJ2-7,TRBV2,TRBD2,CASSLVSGFYEQYF,TGTGCCAGCAGCTTAGTTAGCGGGTTCTACGAGCAGTACTTC
-,TRBJ1-2,TRBV5-1,-,CASSLEGAYGYTF,TGCGCCAGCAGCTTGGAAGGCGCCTATGGCTACACCTTC
-,TRBJ2-3,TRBV28,TRBD1,CASSLWGTGADTQYF,TGTGCCAGCAGTTTATGGGGGACAGGAGCAGATACGCAGTATTTT
-,TRBJ2-7,TRBV5-1,TRBD2,CASSPKLTSGNEQYF,TGCGCCAGCAGCCCTAAACTGACTAGCGGGAATGAGCAGTACTTC
-,TRBJ2-7,TRBV6-5,-,CATLKKGVYEQYF,TGTGCCACCTTAAAGAAAGGGGTCTACGAGCAGTACTTC
-,TRBJ2-1,TRBV7-2,-,CASSLGPLYNEQFF,TGTGCCAGCAGCTTAGGACCCCTCTACAATGAGCAGTTCTTC
few,TRBJ2-3,TRBV7-8,TRBD2,CASSLGVLARTDTQYF,TGTGCCAGCAGTCTAGGTGTACTAGCGAGGACAGATACGCAGTATTTT
-,TRBJ2-1,TRBV7-2,-,CASSFSQSSYNEQFF,TGTGCCAGCAGCTTTAGTCAGAGCTCCTACAATGAGCAGTTCTTC
-,TRBJ2-1,TRBV7-9,TRBD2,CASSPSGRSNEQFF,TGTGCCAGCAGCCCCAGCGGGAGGTCCAATGAGCAGTTCTTC
-,TRBJ1-4,TRBV29-1,TRBD1,CSVDSTGGREKLFF,TGCAGCGTTGACTCGACAGGGGGGCGAGAAAAACTGTTTTTT
-,TRBJ2-1,TRBV19,TRBD2,CASTPGAGGPYNEQFF,TGTGCCAGTACCCCGGGAGCGGGAGGGCCGTACAATGAGCAGTTCTTC
-,TRBJ1-3,TRBV2,-,CASSDPARGSGNTIYF,TGTGCCAGCAGTGACCCAGCCAGGGGCTCTGGAAACACCATATATTTT
-,TRBJ1-1,TRBV6-4,TRBD1,CASRGQGGSPEAFF,TGTGCCAGCAGGGGACAGGGAGGATCCCCTGAAGCTTTCTTT
-,TRBJ2-7,TRBV27,-,CASSLRRQLFREQYF,TGTGCCAGCAGTTTACGACGACAGTTGTTCAGAGAGCAGTACTTC
few,TRBJ2-3,TRBV18,TRBD1,CASSPTGASTDTQYF,TGTGCCAGCTCTCCGACAGGGGCTAGCACAGATACGCAGTATTTT
once,TRBJ1-2,TRBV6-6,-,CASSSGKGHGYTF,TGTGCCAGCAGTTCGGGGAAGGGGCATGGCTACACCTTC
-,TRBJ2-5,TRBV29-1,TRBD1,CSVEGSGTGGRRETQYF,TGCAGCGTTGAAGGATCCGGGACAGGGGGCAGGCGGGAGACCCAGTACTTC
-,TRBJ2-5,TRBV18,-,CASSLYQETQYF,TGTGCCAGCTCGCTGTACCAAGAGACCCAGTACTTC
-,TRBJ2-5,TRBV11-2,-,CASSPRGGQETQYF,TGTGCCAGCAGCCCAAGAGGGGGACAAGAGACCCAGTACTTC
-,TRBJ2-3,TRBV6-6,-,CASNPGSTDTQYF,TGTGCCAGCAATCCCGGGAGCACAGATACGCAGTATTTT
-,TRBJ2-5,TRBV6-1,TRBD2,CASSQLAGGGETQYF,TGTGCCAGCAGTCAATTAGCGGGAGGGGGCGAGACCCAGTACTTC
-,TRBJ1-1,TRBV28,-,CASSSYSGGGNTEAFF,TGTGCCAGCAGTTCCTACTCCGGGGGCGGGAACACTGAAGCTTTCTTT
-,TRBJ2-1,TRBV19,TRBD1,CATNRGRDYNEQFF,TGTGCCACTAACAGGGGGCGAGACTACAATGAGCAGTTCTTC
-,TRBJ2-5,TRBV4-3,-,CASSQVAQETQYF,TGCGCCAGCAGCCAAGTCGCTCAAGAGACCCAGTACTTC
-,TRBJ2-7,TRBV5-4,-,CASSPQGGRNEQYF,TGTGCCAGCAGCCCACAGGGCGGTAGGAACGAGCAGTACTTC
once,TRBJ2-7,TRBV9,TRBD2,CASSVEGSSGSYVHEQYF,TGTGCCAGCAGCGTAGAAGGGTCTAGCGGGAGTTACGTCCACGAGCAGTACTTC
-,TRBJ2-7,TRBV28,-,CASMGSAYEQYF,TGTGCCAGCATGGGCTCCGCCTACGAGCAGTACTTC
-,TRBJ2-2,TRBV7-9,TRBD2,CASSLGASGLNTGELFF,TGTGCCAGCAGCTTAGGGGCTAGCGGGTTGAACACCGGGGAGCTGTTTTTT
-,TRBJ2-1,TRBV6-1,-,CASRLAYNEQFF,TGTGCCAGCAGACTAGCTTACAATGAGCAGTTCTTC
-,TRBJ2-1,TRBV30,TRBD2,CAWSPPYALAGPPNNEQFF,TGTGCCTGGAGTCCCCCCTACGCCCTAGCGGGACCGCCGAACAATGAGCAGTTCTTC
-,TRBJ2-6,TRBV19,TRBD1,CASSPPGGAGGNVLTF,TGTGCCAGTAGTCCTCCAGGGGGCGCTGGGGGCAACGTCCTGACTTTC
-,TRBJ2-5,TRBV7-8,-,CASSGSRGYEETQYF,TGTGCCAGCAGCGGATCGAGGGGGTACGAGGAGACCCAGTACTTC
-,TRBJ2-6,TRBV5-4,-,CASSLSVGSGANVLTF,TGTGCCAGCAGCCTTAGCGTGGGTTCTGGGGCCAACGTCCTGACTTTC
-,TRBJ2-1,TRBV4-1,TRBD1,CASSQEDRGGYNEQFF,TGCGCCAGCAGCCAAGAGGACAGGGGGGGCTACAATGAGCAGTTCTTC
-,TRBJ2-7,TRBV20-1,-,CSAQGLYEQYF,TGCAGTGCGCAAGGGCTCTACGAGCAGTACTTC
-,TRBJ2-2,TRBV19,-,CASSHVGRGNTGELFF,TGTGCCAGTAGCCATGTGGGGAGAGGGAACACCGGGGAGCTGTTTTTT
once,TRBJ1-1,TRBV6-5,TRBD1,CASSYTTGWNTEAFF,TGTGCCAGCAGTTACACGACAGGGTGGAACACTGAAGCTTTCTTT
-,TRBJ2-2,TRBV5-1,TRBD2,CASSPGLAYVRDTGELFF,TGCGCCAGCAGCCCCGGACTAGCGTACGTTAGGGACACCGGGGAGCTGTTTTTT
-,TRBJ2-7,TRBV30,-,CAWSVPLGIYEQYF,TGTGCCTGGAGTGTACCCTTAGGGATCTACGAGCAGTACTTC
-,TRBJ2-3,TRBV19,TRBD2,CASSIRASGRTDTQYF,TGTGCCAGTAGTATCAGGGCTAGCGGACGGACAGATACGCAGTATTTT
few,TRBJ2-7,TRBV2,TRBD2,CASFGLAGAYEQYF,TGTGCCAGCTTTGGACTAGCGGGGGCCTACGAGCAGTACTTC
-,TRBJ1-5,TRBV1,-,CTSSQDPQGGGLPSNQPQHF,TGCACCAGCAGCCAAGACCCCCAGGGAGGGGGCCTCCCGAGCAATCAGCCCCAGCATTTT
-,TRBJ2-7,TRBV7-2,TRBD2,CASSLWVSGTYNEQYF,TGTGCCAGCAGCTTATGGGTAAGCGGGACTTACAACGAGCAGTACTTC
once,TRBJ2-7,TRBV7-9,-,CASSSGRGYEQYF,TGTGCCAGCAGCTCCGGGCGAGGGTACGAGCAGTACTTC
-,TRBJ2-3,TRBV14,-,CASSRIAEDTQYF,TGTGCCAGCAGCCGGATAGCGGAAGATACGCAGTATTTT
once,TRBJ2-4,TRBV7-2,-,CASSEGFVAKNIQYF,TGTGCCAGCAGCGAGGGGTTCGTAGCCAAAAACATTCAGTACTTC
-,TRBJ2-4,TRBV13,-,CASSLDAKNIQYF,TGTGCCAGCAGCTTGGACGCCAAAAACATTCAGTACTTC
-,TRBJ1-2,TRBV6-5,-,CASSYSDRLNGYTF,TGTGCCAGCAGTTACTCGGACCGCCTGAATGGCTACACCTTC
-,TRBJ1-4,TRBV19,-,CASSPGQLGNEKLFF,TGTGCCAGTAGTCCCGGACAGCTCGGAAATGAAAAACTGTTTTTT
-,TRBJ2-4,TRBV5-4,TRBD2,CASSPEGLSGREMEYF,TGTGCCAGCAGCCCCGAAGGACTAAGCGGGAGAGAAATGGAGTACTTC
-,TRBJ2-1,TRBV9,TRBD2,CASSVTSGRGTNEQFF,TGTGCCAGCAGCGTTACGAGCGGGAGAGGGACCAATGAGCAGTTCTTC
-,TRBJ1-1,TRBV6-4,-,CASSRTGNTEAFF,TGTGCCAGCAGTCGCACAGGGAACACTGAAGCTTTCTTT
-,TRBJ1-4,TRBV2,-,CASRGQPPNEKLFF,TGTGCCAGCAGAGGACAGCCTCCGAATGAAAAACTGTTTTTT
-,TRBJ1-5,TRBV5-5,-,CASSPGQSNQPQHF,TGTGCCAGCAGCCCGGGACAAAGCAATCAGCCCCAGCATTTT
-,TRBJ2-1,TRBV11-2,TRBD2,CASSLSSGTSGRGNEQFF,TGTGCCAGCAGCTTATCTTCTGGGACTAGCGGGAGAGGAAATGAGCAGTTCTTC
-,TRBJ2-7,TRBV27,TRBD1,CARGTGADEQYF,TGTGCCAGGGGGACAGGGGCGGACGAGCAGTACTTC
-,TRBJ1-2,TRBV7-9,-,CASSLRLPNYGYTF,TGTGCCAGCAGCTTAAGACTCCCTAACTACGGCTACACCTTC